The next 19 T cell receptor beta chains were all read from a single sample in a study of T cell responses to AZD1222 COVID-19 vaccine. Generated by immunoSEQ multiplex PCR, the TCRdb table keeps only in-frame clones and is missing some. Of over 50,000 clones in the sample, around 81% are singletons; the top ten hold roughly 27%. The material sequenced was peripheral blood, taken 28 days after the second AZD1222 dose. These receptors originate from an adult who received the AZD1222 COVID-19 vaccine.

The chain uses TRBV7-2 and TRBJ1-1; D perhaps matches TRBD1 (6 bases). CDR1 and CDR2 (germline): SGHTA, FQGNSA. V was clipped by 3 bases and J by 4 bases, with 18 bases between them. The CDR3 consists of 16 residues. DNA of the CDR3: TGTGCCAGCAGCTTTGGGATTGGCAGGGGAGGCACTGAAGCTTTCTTT. It yields the protein CASSFGIGRGGTEAFF.

The chain has TRBV14 and TRBJ2-1; 11 bases align to TRBD2. Trimming cost V 4 bases and J 1 base; bases outside gene matches: 9. This CDR3 has 18 residues. In germline, CDR1 is SGHDN, CDR2 FVKESK. CDR3 protein: CASSRKGGLAVSYNEQFF. For the CDR3, the DNA is TGTGCCAGCAGCCGTAAGGGGGGACTAGCGGTTTCCTACAATGAGCAGTTCTTC.

V gene TRBV4-2 combines with J gene TRBJ1-6; 11 positions agree with TRBD1. The V gene end was trimmed by 1 base and the J gene end by 10 bases; junction bases not matched to a gene: 3. Germline CDR1 reads LGHNA; CDR2 reads YNFKEQ. The CDR3 loop spans 15 amino acids. The CDR3 sequence is CASSQGTGGISPLHF. CDR3 DNA sequence: TGTGCCAGCAGCCAAGGGACAGGGGGCATCTCACCCCTCCACTTT.

V gene TRBV3-1 (or the pseudogene TRBV3-2) combines with J gene TRBJ2-3, with TRBD2 identical over 10 bases. V lost 7 bases to trimming and J lost 0 bases; unmatched junction nucleotides: 7. The CDR3 runs to 16 residues. Germline V gene data show CDR1 as LGHDT and CDR2 as YNNKEL (reference sequence). The CDR3 reads CASNFGLAVSTDTQYF. Written as DNA, the CDR3 is TGTGCCAGCAACTTTGGACTAGCGGTGAGCACAGATACGCAGTATTTT.

The chain is built from TRBV6-2 or TRBV6-3 and TRBJ2-1; D might be TRBD1 (5 bases). CDR3 length equals 11 residues. Per germline, CDR1 MNHEY and CDR2 SVGEGT. V was cut by 6 bases and J by 15 bases, with 15 bases left in between. CDR3 nucleotides: TGTGCCAGCAGCGACAGTCGGAGTCCGTTCTTC. Translating gives CASSDSRSPFF.

The J gene is TRBJ1-1, the V gene TRBV7-9; possible D gene TRBD1, 5 bases. The ends were cut back, 0 bases at V and 11 bases at J, with 13 bases in the middle. The germline gives CDR1 SEHNR, CDR2 FQNEAQ (reference sequence). CDR3 size: 13 residues. The CDR3 sequence: CASSLAGQGPAFF. As DNA, the CDR3 is TGTGCCAGCAGCTTAGCGGGGCAGGGCCCTGCTTTCTTT.

The chain is built from TRBV30 and TRBJ1-4; 7 bases are shared with TRBD1. Germline V lookup: CDR1 GTSNPN, CDR2 SVGIG (reference sequence). V dropped 1 base and J dropped 10; count of bases not matched to a gene: 3. There are 12 residues in the CDR3. The DNA of the CDR3 is TGTGCCTGGAGTGCCGGGACAGCAAAACTGTTTTTT. This sequence encodes CAWSAGTAKLFF. Drawing the rest from reference TRBV30 and TRBJ1-4, the complete variable domain is SQTIHQWPATLVQPVGSPLSLECTVEGTSNPNLYWYRQAAGRGLQLLFYSVGIGQISSEVPQNLSASRPQDRQFILSSKKLLLSDSGFYLCAWSAGTAKLFFGSGTQLSVL.

The chain joins TRBV2 to TRBJ2-1, with D possibly being TRBD2 (6 bases). Germline V CDR1 and CDR2: SNHLY, FYNNEI. The CDR3 length is 15 residues. V was pared by 4 bases and J by 2 bases, with 12 bases between. The CDR3 region has the DNA TGTGCCAGCAGTGGGAGTAGCGGCCCCTACAATGAGCAGTTCTTC. It codes for CASSGSSGPYNEQFF. The full variable domain, its missing parts supplied by reference TRBV2 and TRBJ2-1, is EPEVTQTPSHQVTQMGQEVILRCVPISNHLYFYWYRQILGQKVEFLVSFYNNEISEKSEIFDDQFSVERPDGSNFTLKIRSTKLEDSAMYFCASSGSSGPYNEQFFGPGTRLTVL.

The chain links TRBV19 to TRBJ2-1, with 8 bases fitting TRBD2. Per the germline V gene, CDR1 is LNHDA and CDR2 is SQIVND (reference sequence). V was clipped by 7 bases and J by 6 bases; unmatched bases: 11. CDR3 size: 15 residues. The CDR3 bases are TGTGCCAGTAAAAGAGTCGCTAGCGGGCCCAATGAGCAGTTCTTC. Translating it yields CASKRVASGPNEQFF.

The V and J genes are TRBV19 and TRBJ1-1; D uncertain. The V gene's germline CDR1 is LNHDA and CDR2 SQIVND (reference sequence). V dropped 1 base and J dropped 4 bases, with 4 bases sitting between them. CDR3 length: 12 amino acids. Here the CDR3 DNA reads TGTGCCAGTAGTATAGGTACCACTGAAGCTTTCTTT. It encodes CASSIGTTEAFF.

The chain combines TRBV5-1 with TRBJ2-1; D may match TRBD1 or TRBD2 (6 bases each). V lost 0 bases to trimming and J lost 10 bases, with 20 bases between them. The CDR3 totals 16 residues. In germline, CDR1 is SGHRS, CDR2 YFSETQ. CDR3 DNA: TGCGCCAGCAGCTTGGCGGAAACTAGGGGGGTTGGGGAGCAGTTCTTC. It is translated as CASSLAETRGVGEQFF.

Comments on this clone: An end of the junction does not agree with germline; a read error may underlie this. J is TRBJ2-3 and V is TRBV7-7; 8 bases match TRBD2. The germline V gene encodes CDR1 SSHAT and CDR2 FNYEAQ (reference sequence). The CDR3 covers 17 residues. The CDR3 nucleotides are TGTGCTAGCAGCCTCGGGGGGGCAGGGGCCCACACAGATACGCAGTATTTT. Residues: CASSLGGAGAHTDTQYF.

This rearrangement joins TRBV27 to TRBJ2-7, with D tentatively TRBD2 (6 bases). Between the trimmed V and J ends, which lost 7 bases and 7 bases, there was a span of 17 bases. Germline V lookup: CDR1 MNHEY, CDR2 SMNVEV (reference sequence). The length of the CDR3 is 13 residues. CDR3 protein: CASMPGVPGEQYF. The CDR3 region has the DNA TGTGCCAGCATGCCGGGAGTGCCGGGGGAGCAGTACTTC.

Only a few counts were recorded for this clone. This rearrangement joins TRBV6-2 or TRBV6-3 to TRBJ2-7; perhaps TRBD1 as D (5 bases). The length of the CDR3 is 14 residues. The V end was cut by 5 bases, the J end by 2 bases, with 13 bases between. CDR1 is MNHEY, CDR2 SVGEGT, per germline. For the CDR3, the DNA is TGTGCCAGCAGTCACAGGAGCGATCCCTACGAGCAGTACTTC. Amino acid sequence: CASSHRSDPYEQYF.

As concerns this clone: At one of its ends the junction is not consistent with the germline gene, which may arise from a read error. The rearrangement uses TRBV9 and TRBJ1-3, with 7 positions matching TRBD1. Germline loops: CDR1 SGDLS, CDR2 YYNGEE. The CDR3 is 15 amino acids. In nucleotides, the CDR3 is TGTGCCAGCAGCGTAGCCGGACAGGCTGGATACACCATATATTTT. Translation gives CASSVAGQAGYTIYF.

The chain couples TRBV7-2 to TRBJ2-7; 10 positions agree with TRBD2. V dropped 4 bases and J dropped 2; count of bases not matched to a gene: 5. The germline gives CDR1 SGHTA, CDR2 FQGNSA. The CDR3 has 15 residues. The DNA of the CDR3 is TGTGCCAGCAGCTCGACTAGCGGGCCGACCTACGAGCAGTACTTC. It translates to CASSSTSGPTYEQYF. The whole variable domain, remainder taken from reference TRBV7-2 and TRBJ2-7, is GAGVSQSPSNKVTEKGKDVELRCDPISGHTALYWYRQSLGQGLEFLIYFQGNSAPDKSGLPSDRFSAERTGGSVSTLTIQRTQQEDSAVYLCASSSTSGPTYEQYFGPGTRLTVT.

The chain combines TRBV6-5 with TRBJ2-7, with TRBD1 matching 11 bases. The CDR3 runs 14 residues. CDR1 is MNHEY, CDR2 SVGAGI, per germline. Trimming cost V 5 bases and J 2 bases; bases outside gene matches: 2. The CDR3 here is CASSPGQGAYEQYF. CDR3 DNA sequence: TGTGCCAGCAGTCCGGGACAGGGGGCCTACGAGCAGTACTTC.

This sequence joins TRBV7-8 and TRBJ2-7; D is ambiguous. V lost 1 base to trimming and J lost 4 bases, with 5 bases between them. The CDR3 runs 12 residues. Germline V gene lookup returns CDR1 SGHVS and CDR2 FQNEAQ. The chain's CDR3 is CASSLGAYEQYF. DNA for the CDR3: TGTGCCAGCAGCTTAGGGGCGTACGAGCAGTACTTC.

The chain uses TRBV9 and TRBJ1-5; D gene uncertain. Deletions cut 3 bases from V and 2 bases from J, with 9 bases between. Germline lookup yields CDR1 SGDLS and CDR2 YYNGEE. The CDR3 is 14 residues long. The CDR3 bases are TGTGCCAGCAGCGCCGAGGGTCGCAATCAGCCCCAGCATTTT. Encoded protein: CASSAEGRNQPQHF. Based on the CDR3 plus reference TRBV9 and TRBJ1-5, the full variable domain is DSGVTQTPKHLITATGQRVTLRCSPRSGDLSVYWYQQSLDQGLQFLIQYYNGEERAKGNILERFSAQQFPDLHSELNLSSLELGDSALYFCASSAEGRNQPQHFGDGTRLSIL.